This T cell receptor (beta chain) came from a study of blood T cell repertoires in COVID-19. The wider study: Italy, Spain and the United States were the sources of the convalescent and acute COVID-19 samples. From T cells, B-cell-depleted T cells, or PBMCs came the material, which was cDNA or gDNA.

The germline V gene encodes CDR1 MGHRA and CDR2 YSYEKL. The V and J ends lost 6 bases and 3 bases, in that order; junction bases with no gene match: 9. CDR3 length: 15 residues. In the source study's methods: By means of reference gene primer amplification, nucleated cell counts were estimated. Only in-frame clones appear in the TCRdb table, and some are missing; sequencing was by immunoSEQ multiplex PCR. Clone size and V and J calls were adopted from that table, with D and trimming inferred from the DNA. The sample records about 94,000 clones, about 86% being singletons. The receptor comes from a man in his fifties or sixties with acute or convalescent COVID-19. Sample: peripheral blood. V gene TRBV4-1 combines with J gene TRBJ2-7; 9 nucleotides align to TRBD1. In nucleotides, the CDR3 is TGCGCCAGCAGGGAAACTTCGGGACAGGGCTACGAGCAGTACTTC. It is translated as CASRETSGQGYEQYF.